The present TCR beta chain was sequenced within a study of T cell repertoires in cytomegalovirus infection. About the research overall: Selection of CMV epitopes for the study included recently identified HLA-C-restricted and well-studied HLA-B-restricted ones. Shared public TCR beta signatures pointed to both CMV infection and a matching HLA type.

TCRdb reanalysed the reads using MiXCR and keeps one entry per CDR3 protein. The sample includes 360,000 or so distinct CDR3 sequences, about 35% of them seen just once. Regarding the study as a whole: Adding up the frequency of public TCR beta families identified people who carried CMV plus the relevant HLA. The study found HLA-C-restricted CMV-specific TCR beta clonotypes dominating the ex vivo response.

V lost 6 bases to trimming and J lost 0 bases, with 10 bases between them. Germline V gene lookup returns CDR1 MNHNS and CDR2 SASEGT. There are 14 residues in the CDR3. A word on this clonotype: The antigen is undetermined.

The origin of this receptor is a human donor in good health (CMV status not recorded). Some clones in this sample may be carry-over from other donors' samples. This sequence joins TRBV6-1 and TRBJ2-3; D is unresolved. The sequenced sample was cultured PBMCs, obtained from culture after CMV antigen stimulation. CDR3 protein: CASSLEDSTDTQYF. CDR3 nucleotides: TGTGCCAGCAGCCTCGAGGATAGCACAGATACGCAGTATTTT.